The clone carrying this T cell receptor (beta chain) occurred many times. As yet, its antigen is unknown. V was trimmed by 4 bases and J by 9 bases, leaving 17 bases between them. The CDR3 covers 13 residues. Germline-derived CDR1 and CDR2 are SGDLS and YYNGEE. Per the study methods: Variation in CDR3 across clinicopathological groups served as the basis for constructing a distant-metastasis classifier in papillary thyroid cancer. TCRdb re-clonotyped the PCR reads through MiXCR. V and J calls and clone size were set by TCRdb, not the authors. The sample yields 75,000 to 95,000 clones, roughly 12% seen once. This record comes from a study of metastatic and nonmetastatic thyroid tumors. Study-level information: Repertoire comparisons spanned blood and tumor or nodule tissue from malignant and benign thyroid patients.

Whole-study results and caveats: The reported finding was significantly higher TCR beta diversity in malignant thyroid tumors relative to benign nodules, in blood and tumor.

Thyroid surgery was performed in patients who had received no treatment beforehand. The sample was blood. This clonotype was obtained from a female donor with papillary thyroid cancer or a benign thyroid nodule (not recorded which). Some clones in this sample may be carry-over from other donors' samples. V is TRBV9 and J is TRBJ2-7; the D is unclear. As DNA, the CDR3 is TGTGCCAGCAGCCCTGGGGATTGGGCGGTGCAGTACTTC. This gives the protein CASSPGDWAVQYF.